This T cell receptor beta chain was sequenced during a study of T cell responses to AZD1222 COVID-19 vaccine. As regards this clone: The antigen is unknown.

Libraries were prepared by immunoSEQ multiplex PCR; TCRdb keeps only in-frame clonotypes and omits some of them. The sample contains 120,000 to 150,000 clones, roughly four fifths of which appear only once. The germline gives CDR1 SQVTM, CDR2 ANQGSEA. CDR3 size: 12 residues. V lost 8 bases and J lost 10; bases outside the gene matches: 13. Whole-study results and caveats: Donors, mostly white British, included more females; clonal diversity was possibly underestimated. Baseline seropositivity occurred in only a handful of AZD1222 recipients. Spike as a whole was targeted by vaccine-associated CD4 TCRs, dominant at 160-218 and 743-854.

The chain uses TRBV29-1 and TRBJ1-1; 7 bases align to TRBD1. Sequenced here: peripheral blood, sampled on day 0 of MenACWY control vaccination. This receptor was obtained from an adult in good health. This CDR3 is CSIRTGGRGAFF. CDR3 sequence (DNA): TGCAGCATTAGGACAGGTGGAAGGGGAGCTTTCTTT.